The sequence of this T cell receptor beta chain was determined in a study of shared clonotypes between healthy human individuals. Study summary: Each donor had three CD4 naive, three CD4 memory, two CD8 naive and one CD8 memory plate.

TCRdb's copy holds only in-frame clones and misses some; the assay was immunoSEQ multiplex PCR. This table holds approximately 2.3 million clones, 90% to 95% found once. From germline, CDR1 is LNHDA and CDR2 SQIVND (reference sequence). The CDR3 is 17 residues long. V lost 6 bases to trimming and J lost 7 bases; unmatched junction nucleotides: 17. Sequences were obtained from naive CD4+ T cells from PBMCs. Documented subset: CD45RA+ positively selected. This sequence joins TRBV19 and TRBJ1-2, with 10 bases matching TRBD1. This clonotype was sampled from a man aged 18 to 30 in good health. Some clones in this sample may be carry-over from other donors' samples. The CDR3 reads CASSLLGTGELLAGYTF. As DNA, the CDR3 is TGTGCCAGTAGCCTGTTGGGGACAGGGGAACTACTAGCTGGCTACACCTTC.